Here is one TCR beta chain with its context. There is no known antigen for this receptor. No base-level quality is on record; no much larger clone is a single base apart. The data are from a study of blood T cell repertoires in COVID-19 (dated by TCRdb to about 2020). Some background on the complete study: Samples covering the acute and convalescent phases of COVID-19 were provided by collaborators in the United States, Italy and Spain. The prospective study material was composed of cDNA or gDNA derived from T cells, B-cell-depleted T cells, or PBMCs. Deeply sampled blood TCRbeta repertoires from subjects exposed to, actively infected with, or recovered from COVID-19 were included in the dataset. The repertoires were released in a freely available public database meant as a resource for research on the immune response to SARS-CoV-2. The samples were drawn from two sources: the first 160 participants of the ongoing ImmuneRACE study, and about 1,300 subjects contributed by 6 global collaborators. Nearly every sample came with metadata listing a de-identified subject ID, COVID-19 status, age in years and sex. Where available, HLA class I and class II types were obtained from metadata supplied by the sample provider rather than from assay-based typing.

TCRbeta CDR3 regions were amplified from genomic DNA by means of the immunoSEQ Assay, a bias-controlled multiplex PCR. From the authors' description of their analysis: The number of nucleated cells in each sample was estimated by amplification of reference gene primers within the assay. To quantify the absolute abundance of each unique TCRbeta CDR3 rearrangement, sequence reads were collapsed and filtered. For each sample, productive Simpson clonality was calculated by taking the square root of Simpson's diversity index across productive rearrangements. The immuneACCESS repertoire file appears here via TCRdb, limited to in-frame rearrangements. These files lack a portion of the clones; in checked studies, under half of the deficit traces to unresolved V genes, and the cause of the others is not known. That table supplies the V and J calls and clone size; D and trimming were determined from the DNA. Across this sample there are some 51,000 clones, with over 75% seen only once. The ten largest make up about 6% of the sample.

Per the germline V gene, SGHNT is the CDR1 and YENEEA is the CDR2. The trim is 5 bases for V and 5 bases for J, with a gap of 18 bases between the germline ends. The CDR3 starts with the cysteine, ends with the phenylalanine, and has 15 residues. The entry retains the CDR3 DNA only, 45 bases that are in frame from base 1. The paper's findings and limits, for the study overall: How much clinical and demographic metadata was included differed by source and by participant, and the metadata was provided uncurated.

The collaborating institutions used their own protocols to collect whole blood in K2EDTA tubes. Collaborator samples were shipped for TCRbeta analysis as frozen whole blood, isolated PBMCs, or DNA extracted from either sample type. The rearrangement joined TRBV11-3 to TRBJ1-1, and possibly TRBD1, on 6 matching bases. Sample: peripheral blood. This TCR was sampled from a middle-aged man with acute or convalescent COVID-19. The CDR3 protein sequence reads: CASSTAGATRTEAFF. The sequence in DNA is TGTGCCAGCAGCACCGCAGGGGCGACGCGAACTGAAGCTTTCTTT.